These 28 T cell receptor beta chains were sequenced from one sample in a study of CD8 T cells in ankylosing spondylitis. Overall study results and limits: Ankylosing spondylitis blood appeared to carry a characteristic TCR beta motif of 7 or 8 highly homologous variants.

TCRdb called the 5' RACE reads again in MiXCR, with one record for every CDR3 protein. The sample records 670,000 or so distinct CDR3 sequences, around 17% being singletons. These receptors lack a known antigen. Sequences were obtained from blood, either unsorted or a sorted T cell fraction (not recorded which). These receptors all come from a male donor with ankylosing spondylitis.

This clonotype has only a few counts. The chain carries TRBV2 and TRBJ2-2; D is uncertain. Trimming pared 5 bases from V and 7 bases from J, leaving 11 bases between. The V gene's germline CDR1 is SNHLY and CDR2 FYNNEI. This CDR3 contains 13 residues. CDR3 loop: CASSKIWGGELFF. In DNA, the CDR3 is TGTGCCAGCAGTAAAATCTGGGGCGGGGAGCTGTTTTTT.

This clonotype was counted between two and nine times. This chain uses TRBV5-1 with TRBJ2-7; D uncertain. V dropped 5 bases and J dropped 5 bases, with 11 bases sitting between them. The CDR3 is made up of 12 amino acids. The germline CDR1 and CDR2 sequences are SGHRS and YFSETQ. This chain's CDR3 is CASRAVGNEQYF. Written as DNA, the CDR3 is TGCGCCAGCAGAGCAGTTGGCAACGAGCAGTACTTC.

The chain uses TRBV5-1 and TRBJ2-2; no clear D gene. Germline V lookup: CDR1 SGHRS, CDR2 YFSETQ. V was clipped by 5 bases and J by 0 bases, with 14 bases between them. This CDR3 is built from 16 residues. The CDR3 loop reads CASRGFDGSNTGELFF. The CDR3 nucleotides are TGCGCCAGCAGGGGTTTCGACGGATCGAACACCGGGGAGCTGTTTTTT.

The sample holds many counts of this clonotype. The rearrangement links TRBV5-1 to TRBJ1-2; a weak D match, TRBD1 (5 bases). The CDR3 has 13 residues. The germline V gene encodes CDR1 SGHRS and CDR2 YFSETQ. The V end lost 1 base, the J end lost 4 bases, and 8 bases lay between the germline ends. CDR3 protein: CASSLSGLYGYTF. CDR3 bases: TGCGCCAGCAGCTTGTCAGGGCTCTATGGCTACACCTTC.

The V call is TRBV12-3 or TRBV12-4, the J call TRBJ1-2; TRBD1 matches at 9 bases. Trimming at V came to 4 bases and at J to 7 bases, leaving 4 bases not matched to a gene. The CDR3 covers 13 residues. The CDR3 sequence: CASSYGQGTGYTF. The DNA of the CDR3 is TGTGCCAGCAGTTACGGACAGGGGACTGGCTACACCTTC.

V gene TRBV29-1 combines with J gene TRBJ1-1; possibly TRBD1 for D (5 bases). Germline lookup yields CDR1 SQVTM and CDR2 ANQGSEA. The CDR3 extends over 12 amino acids. The V end was cut by 4 bases, the J end by 5 bases, with 11 bases between. For the CDR3, the DNA is TGCAGCGTTGTCAGGGTGGAAACTGAAGCTTTCTTT. Translation: CSVVRVETEAFF.

This clonotype has ten or more counts. The genes are TRBV5-1 and TRBJ2-7; 7 nucleotides match TRBD1. Trimming removed 4 bases from V and 0 bases from J; junction bases left unmatched: 4. This CDR3 comprises 14 residues. Germline V gene data show CDR1 as SGHRS and CDR2 as YFSETQ. This CDR3 is CASSPGTASYEQYF. CDR3 DNA: TGCGCCAGCAGCCCCGGGACAGCCTCCTACGAGCAGTACTTC. The full variable domain, completed using reference TRBV5-1 and TRBJ2-7, is KAGVTQTPRYLIKTRGQQVTLSCSPISGHRSVSWYQQTPGQGLQFLFEYFSETQRNKGNFPGRFSGRQFSNSRSEMNVSTLELGDSALYLCASSPGTASYEQYFGPGTRLTVT.

The J gene is TRBJ2-5, the V gene TRBV9; 7 bases are shared with TRBD1. Germline V gene lookup returns CDR1 SGDLS and CDR2 YYNGEE. The CDR3 totals 15 residues. J lost 2 bases, V lost 2 bases, and 6 bases had no gene match. CDR3 residues: CASSVAWDRQETQYF. CDR3 DNA: TGTGCCAGCAGCGTGGCCTGGGACAGACAAGAGACCCAGTACTTC.

This chain joins TRBV9 and TRBJ2-1; 8 nucleotides align to TRBD2. V lost 2 bases and J lost 2; bases outside the gene matches: 3. Germline CDR1 SGDLS, CDR2 YYNGEE. This CDR3 spans 15 amino acids. Here the CDR3 reads CASSVSGGTYNEQFF. The CDR3 DNA is TGTGCCAGCAGCGTGAGCGGGGGCACCTACAATGAGCAGTTCTTC. Complete variable domain (other parts from reference TRBV9 and TRBJ2-1): DSGVTQTPKHLITATGQRVTLRCSPRSGDLSVYWYQQSLDQGLQFLIQYYNGEERAKGNILERFSAQQFPDLHSELNLSSLELGDSALYFCASSVSGGTYNEQFFGPGTRLTVL.

This clonotype was seen at least ten times. V is TRBV12-3 or TRBV12-4 and J is TRBJ1-5; maybe TRBD1 (5 bases). Trimming cost V 6 bases and J 4 bases, with 10 bases left between them. CDR3 length equals 13 residues. The CDR3 sequence: CASRGDLNQPQHF. In DNA form, the CDR3 reads TGTGCCAGCAGAGGGGACCTAAATCAGCCCCAGCATTTT.

The rearrangement uses TRBV6-5 and TRBJ2-5; 12 nucleotides align to TRBD2. J was trimmed by 7 bases and V by 2 bases; bases with no gene match: 17. The CDR3 is 19 residues long. Germline V CDR1 and CDR2: MNHEY, SVGAGI. The CDR3 is CASSYSVSTSGGRGGTQYF. CDR3 in DNA: TGTGCCAGCAGTTACAGCGTTTCGACTAGCGGGGGCCGGGGGGGGACCCAGTACTTC.

This clonotype has a handful of counts. The chain uses TRBV3-1 and TRBJ2-5, with 7 bases fitting TRBD1. The V gene's germline CDR1 is LGHDT and CDR2 YNNKEL (reference sequence). This CDR3 spans 16 amino acids. The trim removed 1 base at V and 1 base at J, leaving 6 bases unmatched. Here the CDR3 DNA reads TGTGCCAGCAGCCAAGTAGGGGCAGGGGGCCAAGAGACCCAGTACTTC. Translated, it gives CASSQVGAGGQETQYF.

This clonotype was picked up a small number of times. CDR3 DNA sequence: TGTGCCAGCAGTTCGACAGGGAGGTGGGCCGGGGAGCTGTTTTTT. The encoded protein is CASSSTGRWAGELFF. The J gene is TRBJ2-2, the V gene TRBV12-3 or TRBV12-4; tentatively, D is TRBD1 (7 bases). Trimming took off 4 bases at V and 6 bases at J, with 15 bases between the two ends. The CDR3 contains 15 residues.

The chain links TRBV7-2 to TRBJ2-7; maybe TRBD1 (5 bases). CDR1 is SGHTA and CDR2 is FQGNSA in the germline V gene. The CDR3 totals 16 residues. The V end was cut by 1 base, the J end by 2 bases, with 15 bases between. The CDR3 nucleotides are TGTGCCAGCAGCTTAGAAGGTCCAGGGATGCCCTACGAGCAGTACTTC. Protein product: CASSLEGPGMPYEQYF.

The chain has TRBV14 and TRBJ2-2, with 8 bases that match TRBD2. From germline, CDR1 is SGHDN and CDR2 FVKESK. The V segment lost 7 bases and the J segment 1 base; nucleotides outside the gene matches: 8. This CDR3 contains 16 residues. In DNA form, the CDR3 reads TGTGCCAGCACCGCGGGGCTAGCGGGGAACACCGGGGAGCTGTTTTTT. Translating gives CASTAGLAGNTGELFF.

This clonotype was recorded many times. The rearrangement links TRBV7-2 to TRBJ2-5; D perhaps matches TRBD2 (5 bases). This CDR3 region has 15 residues. Trimming stripped 5 bases from V and 5 bases from J, with 18 bases between. Germline V gene lookup returns CDR1 SGHTA and CDR2 FQGNSA. CDR3 sequence: CASSPVRVLAETQYF. CDR3 coding DNA: TGTGCCAGCAGCCCCGTGAGGGTGTTAGCGGAGACCCAGTACTTC.

Only a few counts were recorded for this clonotype. The chain couples TRBV27 to TRBJ1-1; D not certain. Per germline, CDR1 MNHEY and CDR2 SMNVEV (reference sequence). V was cut by 2 bases and J by 6 bases, with 13 bases left in between. The CDR3 loop spans 14 amino acids. As DNA, the CDR3 is TGTGCCAGCAGTTTAGGGGTATTGGGTGCTGAAGCTTTCTTT. Amino acids: CASSLGVLGAEAFF.

This clonotype was recorded many times. V is TRBV29-1 and J is TRBJ1-1, with D perhaps matching TRBD1 (5 bases). This CDR3 region has 12 residues. CDR1 and CDR2 from the germline V gene are SQVTM and ANQGSEA. V lost 6 bases and J 4 bases, leaving 12 bases between the germline ends. In nucleotides, the CDR3 is TGCAGCGTCCAGGGTTCCAGCACTGAAGCTTTCTTT. Its protein is CSVQGSSTEAFF.

The gene calls are TRBV12-3 or TRBV12-4 and TRBJ2-7; TRBD2 is a possible D gene (6 bases). The CDR3 is 13 amino acids. V lost 6 bases, J lost 1 base, and 10 bases lay in between. CDR3 sequence: CASRQGRSYEQYF. The CDR3 DNA reads as TGTGCCAGCAGGCAAGGGAGGTCCTACGAGCAGTACTTC.

This chain connects TRBV3-1 to TRBJ2-3, with 8 bases matching TRBD2. This CDR3 region has 15 residues. Losses at the gene ends were 5 bases for V and 5 bases for J; bases not matched to a gene: 9. Germline V gives CDR1 LGHDT, CDR2 YNNKEL (reference sequence). The CDR3 nucleotides are TGTGCCAGCAGCTGGGTCGGGGGGGCCGAAGATACGCAGTATTTT. Translating gives CASSWVGGAEDTQYF.

The chain links TRBV4-1 to TRBJ1-6; possibly TRBD1 for D (5 bases). Germline assignment: CDR1 MGHRA and CDR2 YSYEKL. V lost 3 bases to trimming and J lost 0 bases, with 15 bases between them. The length of the CDR3 is 18 residues. Written as DNA, the CDR3 is TGCGCCAGCAGCCAGGTTCCCACAGGAAGCTCCTATAATTCACCCCTCCACTTT. Translated, it gives CASSQVPTGSSYNSPLHF.

The J gene is TRBJ2-7, the V gene TRBV29-1, with a tentative D call TRBD1 (5 bases). V lost 4 bases and J 4 bases, leaving 14 bases between the germline ends. The CDR3 consists of 13 residues. Germline values: CDR1 SQVTM, CDR2 ANQGSEA. CDR3 nucleotide sequence: TGCAGCGTTGTCTCTCCAAAGGGGTACGAGCAGTACTTC. This gives the protein CSVVSPKGYEQYF.

This chain's CDR3 is CASSLAGQSTDTQYF. CDR3 sequence (DNA): TGCGCCAGCAGCTTGGCGGGACAGAGCACAGATACGCAGTATTTT. The rearrangement uses TRBV5-1 and TRBJ2-3; TRBD1 agrees at 7 bases. J lost 0 bases, V lost 0 bases, and 1 base had no gene match. In germline, CDR1 is SGHRS, CDR2 YFSETQ. The CDR3 spans 15 residues.

The chain joins TRBV20-1 to TRBJ2-1, with 7 nucleotides matching TRBD2. This CDR3 has 15 residues. Looked up from germline, CDR1 is DFQATT and CDR2 is SNEGSKA (reference sequence). Losses at the gene ends were 0 bases for V and 9 bases for J; bases not matched to a gene: 11. This CDR3 is CSAREGGRTWGEQFF. In nucleotides, the CDR3 is TGCAGTGCTAGAGAGGGAGGGAGGACCTGGGGTGAGCAGTTCTTC.

As concerns this clonotype: The missing conserved phenylalanine or tryptophan at the end of this CDR3 makes a read error likely. The chain carries TRBV5-1 and TRBJ1-1; TRBD1 matches at 9 bases. The CDR3 is 12 amino acids. The V gene's germline CDR1 is SGHRS and CDR2 YFSETQ. Trimming at V came to 3 bases and at J to 8 bases, leaving 2 bases not matched to a gene. CDR3 bases: TGCGCCAGCAGCTCCGGACAGGGGGAAGCTTTCTTA. This translates into CASSSGQGEAFL.

A few counts support this clonotype. The rearrangement links TRBV5-5 to TRBJ1-5; D perhaps matches TRBD1 (5 bases). In germline, CDR1 is SGHKS, CDR2 YYEKEE (reference sequence). Trimming left V 4 bases short and J 2 bases short, with 19 bases between. The CDR3 length is 17 residues. The CDR3 DNA reads as TGTGCCAGCAGCGGGGGGGAGTTCACAACACGCAATCAGCCCCAGCATTTT. Translation: CASSGGEFTTRNQPQHF.

V is TRBV6-5 and J is TRBJ1-3; the D is unclear. This CDR3 has 15 amino acids. V lost 5 bases, J lost 9 bases, and 20 bases lay in between. Germline-derived CDR1 and CDR2 are MNHEY and SVGAGI. The CDR3 coding sequence is TGTGCCAGCAGTCTCGACACGACGCGGGTCGGCACCATATATTTT. Its translation is CASSLDTTRVGTIYF.

The V call is TRBV29-1, the J call TRBJ1-2, with D possibly being TRBD1 (5 bases). V shed 4 bases and J shed 6 bases, with 18 bases lying between them. The germline CDR1 and CDR2 sequences are SQVTM and ANQGSEA. The CDR3 contains 14 residues. CDR3 residues: CSVGGDQGSHGYTF. CDR3 in DNA: TGCAGCGTTGGGGGGGACCAGGGAAGCCATGGCTACACCTTC.